This T cell receptor beta chain was recorded in a study of cytomegalovirus exposure and HLA in healthy donors. General observations from the study: Judged likely to be a sequencing artifact was a cluster of highly shared sequence variants. About 90% or about 30% of the time was how often most TCR beta V segments were productive, according to an earlier analysis. Being indistinguishable, some V segments were excluded, TRBV6-2 and TRBV6-3 among them.

The CDR3 runs to 14 residues. Germline V gene sequence: CDR1 MNHEY, CDR2 SVGAGI. V dropped 6 bases and J dropped 1 base, with 13 bases sitting between them. For this clone: Its cognate antigen is unknown.

Use of 60 Vbeta and 13 Jbeta primers characterized the PCR. Here immunoSEQ multiplex PCR was the method, and the copy in TCRdb shows in-frame clones only, minus some. This sample has about 170,000 clones, with roughly 72% found just once. The material sequenced was PBMCs. This TCR was sampled from a woman in her twenties or thirties in good health and CMV-seropositive. The rearrangement links TRBV6-5 to TRBJ2-7, with D possibly matching TRBD1 (6 bases). CDR3 sequence (DNA): TGTGCCAGCAGCCGTACGACAGGATCCTACGAGCAGTACTTC. Amino acids: CASSRTTGSYEQYF.